The clone carrying this T cell receptor (beta chain) was observed a handful of times. This record comes from a study of blood T cell repertoires in COVID-19. The wider study: Collection of acute and convalescent COVID-19 samples took place in the United States, Italy and Spain.

In the source study's methods: Estimation of nucleated cell counts was performed using reference gene primer amplification. The assay was immunoSEQ multiplex PCR, and TCRdb's table has in-frame clones only and misses some. That table is the source of V, J and clone size, and D and trimming were worked out from the DNA. This table holds roughly 200,000 clones, over 75% found once. Looked up from germline, CDR1 is SGHVS and CDR2 is FQNEAQ. J lost 13 bases, V lost 5 bases, and 12 bases had no gene match. The CDR3 is 15 amino acids. This receptor was identified in an older person with COVID-19, enrolled during active disease. The V and J genes are TRBV7-8 and TRBJ2-2, with 11 bases that match TRBD1. Sample: peripheral blood. CDR3 in amino acids: CASSERDRGLSRLFF. In nucleotides, the CDR3 is TGTGCCAGCAGCGAGAGGGACAGGGGGTTAAGTAGGCTGTTTTTT.